One and the same sample provided the 14 T cell receptor beta chains below, sequenced in a study of neurological immune-mediated disorders (dated by TCRdb to the late 2010s). In light of the paper, this sample's time point label describes: longitudinal time-point 2. Library preparation employed 5' RACE. TCRdb names Illumina HiSeq 2500 as the instrument used. The raw public reads went through TCRdb reprocessing: fastp at Q25, MiXCR clone calling, in-frame beta chains kept. CDR3 protein duplicates are merged, each entry listing the most common genes and DNA. The sample table lists approximately 82,000 distinct CDR3 sequences, 13% of them with a count of one. The ten largest make up roughly 5% of the sample. Sequencing was performed on PBMCs. All receptors derive from a female donor with HTLV-1-associated myelopathy (HAM/TSP).

This clonotype came up many times. The chain has TRBV5-1 and TRBJ2-7; D remains unclear. Germline lookup yields CDR1 SGHRS and CDR2 YFSETQ. The CDR3 length is 11 residues. V lost 6 bases and J 0 bases, leaving 4 bases between the germline ends. CDR3 nucleotide sequence: TGCGCCAGCAAGGACTCCTACGAGCAGTACTTC. It yields the protein CASKDSYEQYF.

The table lists this clonotype with a few counts. The chain uses TRBV7-8 and TRBJ2-1; D is possibly TRBD2 (6 bases). CDR1 and CDR2 from the germline V gene are SGHVS and FQNEAQ. The V end was cut by 1 base, the J end by 7 bases, with 20 bases between. The CDR3 has 17 residues. CDR3 residues: CASSLDPRAAGSNEQFF. In nucleotides, the CDR3 is TGTGCCAGCAGCTTAGACCCCCGGGCCGCGGGATCGAATGAGCAGTTCTTC.

This clonotype came up many times. The chain is built from TRBV20-1 and TRBJ2-7; D unresolved. This CDR3 has 14 amino acids. With 3 bases removed from V and 2 bases from J, the gap between germline ends came to 14 bases. CDR1 DFQATT and CDR2 SNEGSKA come from the germline V gene (reference sequence). The CDR3 loop reads CSARRPERPYEQYF. DNA for the CDR3: TGCAGTGCTAGGCGACCTGAGAGGCCCTACGAGCAGTACTTC.

This clonotype has at least ten counts. This chain joins TRBV5-1 and TRBJ1-1; 7 bases map to TRBD1. Unmatched junction bases numbered 2, after V lost 2 bases and J lost 1 base. The CDR3 runs 14 residues. Germline assignment: CDR1 SGHRS and CDR2 YFSETQ. CDR3 DNA: TGCGCCAGCAGCTTCAGGGGGGAGAACACTGAAGCTTTCTTT. Residues: CASSFRGENTEAFF.

This clonotype has a count of ten or more. The chain combines TRBV28 with TRBJ2-7, with 12 bases fitting TRBD1. Germline loops: CDR1 MDHEN, CDR2 SYDVKM. V shed 2 bases, J shed 5 bases, and the junction held 7 bases outside the gene matches. This CDR3 has 16 residues. The DNA of the CDR3 is TGTGCCAGCAGTTTACCGGGACAGGGGGCGCACAACGAGCAGTACTTC. Translation: CASSLPGQGAHNEQYF.

There are a few counts of this clonotype. A much larger clone is a single base away; this may be a read error. The J gene is TRBJ2-7, the V gene TRBV6-5; the D gene is possibly TRBD1 (5 bases). CDR3 length equals 14 residues. CDR1 and CDR2 from the germline V gene are MNHEY and SVGAGI. The CDR3 here is CASSPTVTSDEQYF. The CDR3 nucleotides are TGTGCCAGCAGTCCGACAGTTACCTCCGACGAGCAGTACTTC.

This clonotype appeared many times. The chain carries TRBV27 and TRBJ2-7; D may match TRBD1 or TRBD2 (6 bases each). V was shortened by 1 base and J by 4 bases, with 20 bases between the two germline ends. Germline lookup yields CDR1 MNHEY and CDR2 SMNVEV (reference sequence). The CDR3 covers 17 residues. The chain's CDR3 is CASSLFGQPRRVYEQYF. The CDR3 DNA reads TGTGCCAGCAGTTTATTTGGACAGCCCCGGAGGGTATACGAGCAGTACTTC.

This clonotype was detected ten times or more. The gene calls are TRBV5-1 and TRBJ2-2, with a possible D match to TRBD1 (5 bases). V was clipped by 2 bases and J by 3 bases, with 11 bases between them. Germline V lookup: CDR1 SGHRS, CDR2 YFSETQ. The length of the CDR3 is 15 residues. The CDR3 DNA is TGCGCCAGCAGCTTCGCAGGGATAGACACCGGGGAGCTGTTTTTT. Residues: CASSFAGIDTGELFF.

This clonotype was found many times. This rearrangement joins TRBV10-3 to TRBJ1-4; D is unclear. This CDR3 has 15 amino acids. Germline V gene lookup returns CDR1 ENHRY and CDR2 SYGVKD. Trimming cost V 4 bases and J 4 bases, with 13 bases left between them. Here the CDR3 reads CAISGGVGINEKLFF. The CDR3 nucleotides are TGTGCCATCAGTGGCGGGGTAGGGATTAATGAAAAACTGTTTTTT.

This clonotype was recorded many times. The chain couples TRBV12-3 or TRBV12-4 to TRBJ1-6; D is undetermined. Trimming shortened V by 2 bases and J by 7 bases, and 12 bases separated the two germline ends. The CDR3 runs 15 residues. CDR3 protein: CASSLFGSGNSPLHF. The DNA of the CDR3 is TGTGCCAGCAGTTTATTCGGGTCGGGAAATTCACCCCTCCACTTT.

In this sample, this clonotype turned up a few times. The J gene is TRBJ1-1, the V gene TRBV18; 7 bases are shared with TRBD1. Germline values: CDR1 KGHSH, CDR2 LQKENI. The trim removed 3 bases at V and 3 bases at J, leaving 7 bases unmatched. This CDR3 comprises 15 residues. CDR3 loop: CASSPGQGEYTEAFF. The DNA for the CDR3 is TGTGCCAGCTCACCGGGTCAGGGGGAATACACTGAAGCTTTCTTT.

This clonotype was seen at least ten times. The genes are TRBV20-1 and TRBJ1-6; maybe TRBD1 (5 bases). Trimming left V 8 bases short and J 6 bases short, with 11 bases between. The CDR3 runs to 12 residues. Germline CDR1 and CDR2: DFQATT and SNEGSKA (reference sequence). CDR3 loop: CSTRGGNSPLHF. The CDR3 DNA follows: TGCAGTACCCGGGGCGGTAATTCACCCCTCCACTTT.

This clonotype was counted at least ten times. V and J are TRBV28 and TRBJ2-7, with D possibly TRBD1 on 6 matching bases. The CDR3 spans 15 residues. Germline loops: CDR1 MDHEN, CDR2 SYDVKM. V was shortened by 4 bases and J by 7 bases, with 20 bases between the two germline ends. The CDR3 spells CASSSPGHPPMEQYF. Here the CDR3 DNA reads TGTGCCAGCAGTTCGCCGGGACACCCGCCGATGGAGCAGTACTTC.

In its sample, this clonotype was seen many times. This chain connects TRBV20-1 to TRBJ1-6; tentative D call: TRBD1 (5 bases). Germline V gene lookup returns CDR1 DFQATT and CDR2 SNEGSKA (reference sequence). V lost 4 bases, J lost 7 bases, and 11 bases lay in between. This CDR3 is built from 13 residues. This chain's CDR3 is CSAMEGQNSPLHF. The DNA of the CDR3 is TGCAGTGCTATGGAGGGGCAGAATTCACCCCTCCACTTT.